This T cell receptor (beta chain) was identified during a study of untreated major depressive disorder (dated by TCRdb to between 2017 and 2018). As for the study more broadly: In this cross-sectional case-control comparison, antidepressant-free major depressive disorder patients and individually matched non-depressed controls were compared on T cell phenotype and TCR repertoire. The sequencing was a follow-up to the differences in Vbeta 5.1, Vbeta 11 and Vbeta 22 usage that flow cytometry had picked up across the whole cohort. On the study overall, not on this receptor specifically: For the sequencing comparisons, one-tailed planned tests were applied to only three Vbeta families that had been selected in advance. TRBV25-01 and TRBV02-01 usage followed the flow-cytometry pattern but did not reach statistical significance in the sequencing data. In every sequenced subject, the top five TRBV05-01 clones were all identified as private clones. Higher TRBV05-01 (Vbeta 5.1) usage among CD4+ T cells of depressed patients compared with controls was confirmed by sequencing, with p = 0.040 in a one-tailed test. Strict matching and exclusion criteria produced a comparatively small study sample, limiting generalizability of findings.

The Qiagen DNeasy Blood and Tissue Kit was used to extract total genomic DNA from purified CD4+ T cells. Using immunoSEQ immunosequencing protocols, the TCRbeta CDR3 region, as defined by IMGT, was amplified and sequenced. Per the original workflow: Raw sequence data were preprocessed by the immunoSEQ service for PCR and sequencing error correction. The sequence data were imported into the immunoSEQ Analyzer and were further analyzed using VDJtools v1.0.7. Patient-control differences were tested with the paired Wilcoxon signed-rank test. TCRdb mirrors the immuneACCESS table, restricted to in-frame sequences. Some clones are absent from its copies; in checked studies, under half trace to an unresolved V gene, and the reason for the others is unknown. V and J calls and clone size are copied from that table; D and trimming were computed from the DNA. Recorded for this sample are about 19,000 clones; roughly 90% of them occurred a single time. 0.5% to 0.65% of the sample lies in the top ten.

Concerning this clone: Its recognized antigen is unknown. One base away there is no much larger clone; base qualities are not given.

Each depressed patient was matched pairwise with a non-depressed control on sex, age, current smoking status and body mass index. Every participant was of European descent. A DSM-IV diagnosis of major depressive disorder and a Hamilton Rating Scale for Depression score of at least 18 were present in all patients. No psychiatric medication, including antidepressants, had been taken by patients for at least 8 weeks before enrollment. Among the patients, depression severity spanned the moderate-to-severe range. Major medical conditions, Axis I/II comorbidities, regular medication or illicit drug use, and drinking over 100 g alcohol weekly were applied as exclusion criteria for all participants. Approximately 30 ml of peripheral blood was drawn into EDTA tubes from each participant. CD4+ T cells were purified from thawed PBMCs by magnetic negative selection with the BD IMag Human CD4 T Lymphocyte Enrichment Set. The CD4+ enrichment method typically yielded around 94% purity as confirmed by flow cytometry. A subgroup of five case-control pairs, chosen blind to chemokine receptor expression and flow-cytometric repertoire skewing results, underwent TCRbeta sequencing. Every blood sample was taken in the morning at 8:00 a.m., after which PBMCs were separated out using Ficoll-Hypaque gradient centrifugation. PBMCs were cryopreserved by gradual cooling to -80 degrees C and were kept in liquid nitrogen until assay.

The CDR3 numbers 12 residues from cysteine through phenylalanine. Here the CDR3 DNA is all that survives: 36 bases in frame from base 1. The germline V gene (reference sequence) provides CDR1 LNHDA and CDR2 SQIVND. A distance of 9 bases separates the germline ends of V and J, which lose 8 bases and 2 bases respectively. Sequenced input: CD4+ T cells from PBMCs. The clonotype was recovered from a woman aged 40 to 50 with major depressive disorder. The chain couples TRBV19 to TRBJ1-1; the D gene is perhaps TRBD1, on 5 matching bases. The nucleotides are TGTGCCAGTTCAGGGCGTAACACTGAAGCTTTCTTT. Translated, this is CASSGRNTEAFF.